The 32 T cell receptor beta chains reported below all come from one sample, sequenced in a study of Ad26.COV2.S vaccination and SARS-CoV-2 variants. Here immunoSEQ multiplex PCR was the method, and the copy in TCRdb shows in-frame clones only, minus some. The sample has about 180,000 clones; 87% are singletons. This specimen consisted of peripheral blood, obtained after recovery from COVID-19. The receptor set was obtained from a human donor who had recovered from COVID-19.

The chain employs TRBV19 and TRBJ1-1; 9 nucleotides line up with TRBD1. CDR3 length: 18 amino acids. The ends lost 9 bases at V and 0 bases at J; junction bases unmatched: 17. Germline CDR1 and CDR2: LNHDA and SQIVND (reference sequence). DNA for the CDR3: TGTGCCAGGTTTTCAGAACAGGGGGCATTAACAGTGAACACTGAAGCTTTCTTT. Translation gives CARFSEQGALTVNTEAFF.

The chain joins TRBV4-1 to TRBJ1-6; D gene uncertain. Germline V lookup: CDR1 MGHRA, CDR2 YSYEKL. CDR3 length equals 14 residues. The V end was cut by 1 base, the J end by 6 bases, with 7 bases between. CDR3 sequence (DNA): TGCGCCAGCAGCCAAGGTAGGTTTAATTCACCCCTCCACTTT. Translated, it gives CASSQGRFNSPLHF.

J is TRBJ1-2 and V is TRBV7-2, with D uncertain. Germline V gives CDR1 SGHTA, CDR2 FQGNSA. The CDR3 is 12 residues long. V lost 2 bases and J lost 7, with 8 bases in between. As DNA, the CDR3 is TGTGCCAGCAGCTTAATGAGAGGTGGCTACACCTTC. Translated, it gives CASSLMRGGYTF.

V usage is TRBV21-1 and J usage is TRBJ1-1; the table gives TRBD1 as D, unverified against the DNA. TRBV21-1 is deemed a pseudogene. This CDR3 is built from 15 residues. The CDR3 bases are TGTGCCAGCAGCAAGGGGGACAGGAGGAACACTGAAGCTTTCTTT. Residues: CASSKGDRRNTEAFF.

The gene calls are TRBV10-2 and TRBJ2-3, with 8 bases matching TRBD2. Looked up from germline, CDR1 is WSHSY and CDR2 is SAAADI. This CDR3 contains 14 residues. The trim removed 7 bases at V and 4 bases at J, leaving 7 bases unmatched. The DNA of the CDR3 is TGCGCCAGCAATCCCTCCGGGGGGGCAGATACGCAGTATTTT. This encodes CASNPSGGADTQYF.

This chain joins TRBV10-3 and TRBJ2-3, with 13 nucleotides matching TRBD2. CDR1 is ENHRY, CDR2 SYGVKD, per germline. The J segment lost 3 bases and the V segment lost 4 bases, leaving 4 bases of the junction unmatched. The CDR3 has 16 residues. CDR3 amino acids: CAISVTSGGGTDTQYF. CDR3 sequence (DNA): TGTGCCATCAGTGTAACTAGCGGGGGGGGGACAGATACGCAGTATTTT.

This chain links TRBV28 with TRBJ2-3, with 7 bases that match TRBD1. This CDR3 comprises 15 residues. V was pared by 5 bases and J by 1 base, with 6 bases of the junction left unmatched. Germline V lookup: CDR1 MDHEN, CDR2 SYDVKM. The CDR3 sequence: CASSPRGQGTDTQYF. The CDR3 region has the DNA TGTGCCAGCAGTCCCCGAGGACAGGGCACAGATACGCAGTATTTT.

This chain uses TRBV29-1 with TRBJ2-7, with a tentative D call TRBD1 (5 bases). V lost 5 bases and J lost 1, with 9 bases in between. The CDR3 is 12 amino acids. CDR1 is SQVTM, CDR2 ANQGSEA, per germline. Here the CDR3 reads CSVQPGSYEQYF. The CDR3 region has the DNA TGCAGCGTTCAGCCAGGGTCCTACGAGCAGTACTTC.

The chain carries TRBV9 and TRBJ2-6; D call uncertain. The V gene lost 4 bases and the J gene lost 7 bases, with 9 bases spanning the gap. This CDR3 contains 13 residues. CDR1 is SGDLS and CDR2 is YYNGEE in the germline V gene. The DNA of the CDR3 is TGTGCCAGCAGCCCCCATCCAGCCAACGTCCTGACTTTC. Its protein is CASSPHPANVLTF.

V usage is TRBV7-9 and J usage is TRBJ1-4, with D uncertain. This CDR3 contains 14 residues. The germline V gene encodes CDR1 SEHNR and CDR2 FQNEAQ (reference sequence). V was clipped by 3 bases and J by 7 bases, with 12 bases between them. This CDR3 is CASSLTLAGEKLFF. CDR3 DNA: TGTGCCAGCAGCTTGACTCTGGCGGGTGAAAAACTGTTTTTT.

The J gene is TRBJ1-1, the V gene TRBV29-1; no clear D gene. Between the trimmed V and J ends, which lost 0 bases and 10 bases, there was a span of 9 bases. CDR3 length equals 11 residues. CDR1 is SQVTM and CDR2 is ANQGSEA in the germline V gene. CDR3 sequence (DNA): TGCAGCGTTGAAGATCGGGGAGTAGCTTTCTTT. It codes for CSVEDRGVAFF.

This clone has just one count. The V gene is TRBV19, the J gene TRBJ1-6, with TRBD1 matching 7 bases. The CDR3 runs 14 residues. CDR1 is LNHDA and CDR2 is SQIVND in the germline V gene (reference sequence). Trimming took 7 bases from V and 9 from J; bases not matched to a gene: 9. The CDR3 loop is CASNRGDISSPLHF. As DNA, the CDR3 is TGTGCCAGTAACAGGGGAGATATATCTTCACCCCTCCACTTT.

The DNA of the CDR3 is TGTGCCAGCAGTGAGACCCGTGGAACTTACAATGAGCAGTTCTTC. Translated, it gives CASSETRGTYNEQFF. The V and J genes are TRBV2 and TRBJ2-1; D remains ambiguous. Germline loops: CDR1 SNHLY, CDR2 FYNNEI. This CDR3 comprises 15 residues. The V end lost 3 bases, the J end lost 4 bases, and 13 bases lay between the germline ends.

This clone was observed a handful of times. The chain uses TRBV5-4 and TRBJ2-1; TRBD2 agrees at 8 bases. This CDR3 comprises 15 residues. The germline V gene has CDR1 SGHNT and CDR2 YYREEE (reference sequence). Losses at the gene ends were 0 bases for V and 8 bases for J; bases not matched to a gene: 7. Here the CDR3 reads CASSLAGGPLDEQFF. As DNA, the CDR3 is TGTGCCAGCAGCTTGGCGGGAGGGCCGTTAGATGAGCAGTTCTTC. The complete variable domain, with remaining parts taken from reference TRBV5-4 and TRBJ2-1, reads ETGVTQSPTHLIKTRGQQVTLRCSSQSGHNTVSWYQQALGQGPQFIFQYYREEENGRGNFPPRFSGLQFPNYSSELNVNALELDDSALYLCASSLAGGPLDEQFFGPGTRLTVL.

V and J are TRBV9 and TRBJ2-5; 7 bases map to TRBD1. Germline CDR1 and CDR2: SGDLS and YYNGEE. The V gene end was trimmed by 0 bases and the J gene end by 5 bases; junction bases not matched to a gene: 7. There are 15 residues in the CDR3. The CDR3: CASSVEGGLAETQYF. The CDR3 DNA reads TGTGCCAGCAGCGTAGAAGGGGGCTTGGCGGAGACCCAGTACTTC.

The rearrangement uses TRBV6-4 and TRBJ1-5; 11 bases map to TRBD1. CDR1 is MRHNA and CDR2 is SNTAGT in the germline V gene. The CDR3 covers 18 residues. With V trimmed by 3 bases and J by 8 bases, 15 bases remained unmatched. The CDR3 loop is CASSEGQGDLKDWKPQHF. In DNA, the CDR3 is TGTGCCAGCAGTGAGGGACAGGGGGATTTAAAGGATTGGAAGCCCCAGCATTTT.

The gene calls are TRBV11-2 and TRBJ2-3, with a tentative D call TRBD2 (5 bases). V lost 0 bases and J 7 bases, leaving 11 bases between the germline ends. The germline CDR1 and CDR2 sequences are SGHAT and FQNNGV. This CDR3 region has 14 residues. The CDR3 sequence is CASSLEDSKHTQYF. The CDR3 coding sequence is TGTGCCAGCAGCTTAGAGGACTCCAAGCATACGCAGTATTTT.

Here the CDR3 DNA reads TGCGCCAGCAGGGGGACAGGGGGGGAGAACACTGAAGCTTTCTTT. Translation gives CASRGTGGENTEAFF. V usage is TRBV4-1 and J usage is TRBJ1-1; TRBD1 matches 11 bases. Looked up from germline, CDR1 is MGHRA and CDR2 is YSYEKL. The V segment lost 6 bases and the J segment 1 base; nucleotides outside the gene matches: 4. This CDR3 is built from 15 residues.

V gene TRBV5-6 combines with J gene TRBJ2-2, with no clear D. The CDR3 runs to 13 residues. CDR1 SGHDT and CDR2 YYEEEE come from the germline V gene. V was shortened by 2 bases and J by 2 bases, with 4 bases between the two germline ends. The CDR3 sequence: CASSLRNTGELFF. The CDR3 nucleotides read TGTGCCAGCAGCTTAAGAAACACCGGGGAGCTGTTTTTT.

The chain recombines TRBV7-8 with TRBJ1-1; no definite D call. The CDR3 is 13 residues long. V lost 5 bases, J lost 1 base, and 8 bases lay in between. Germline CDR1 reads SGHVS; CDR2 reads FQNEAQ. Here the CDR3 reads CASSMQENTEAFF. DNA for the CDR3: TGTGCCAGCAGCATGCAGGAGAACACTGAAGCTTTCTTT.

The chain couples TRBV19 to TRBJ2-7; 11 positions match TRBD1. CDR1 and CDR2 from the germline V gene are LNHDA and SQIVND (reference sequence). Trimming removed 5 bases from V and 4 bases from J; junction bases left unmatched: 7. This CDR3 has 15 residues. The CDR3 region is CASSPRTGGLYEQYF. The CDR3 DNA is TGTGCCAGTAGTCCCCGGACAGGGGGCTTGTACGAGCAGTACTTC.

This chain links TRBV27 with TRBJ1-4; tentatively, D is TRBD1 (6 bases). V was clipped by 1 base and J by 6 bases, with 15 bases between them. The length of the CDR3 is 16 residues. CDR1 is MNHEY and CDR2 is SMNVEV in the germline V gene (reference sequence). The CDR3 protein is CASSLFAGHLYEKLFF. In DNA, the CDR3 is TGTGCCAGCAGTTTATTTGCGGGACACCTATATGAAAAACTGTTTTTT.

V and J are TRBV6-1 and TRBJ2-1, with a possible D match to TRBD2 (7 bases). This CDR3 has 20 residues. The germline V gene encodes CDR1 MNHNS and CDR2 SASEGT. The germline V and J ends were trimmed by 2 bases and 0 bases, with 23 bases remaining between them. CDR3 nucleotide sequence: TGTGCCAGCAGTGAAAGGAGGAGGGGGGGGCTTCTCTACTCCTACAATGAGCAGTTCTTC. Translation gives CASSERRRGGLLYSYNEQFF.

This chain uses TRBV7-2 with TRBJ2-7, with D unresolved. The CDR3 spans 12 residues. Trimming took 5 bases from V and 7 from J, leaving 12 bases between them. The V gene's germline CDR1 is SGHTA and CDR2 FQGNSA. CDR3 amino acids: CASSQRSHEQYF. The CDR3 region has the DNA TGTGCCAGCAGCCAAAGGAGCCATGAGCAGTACTTC.

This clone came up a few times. The CDR3: CASSRVDRTLVDEQFF. CDR3 nucleotide sequence: TGTGCCAGTAGTCGGGTGGACAGGACTCTGGTCGATGAGCAGTTCTTC. The chain couples TRBV19 to TRBJ2-1; 7 bases match TRBD1. J was trimmed by 8 bases and V by 5 bases; bases with no gene match: 15. Germline CDR1 and CDR2: LNHDA and SQIVND (reference sequence). The CDR3 spans 16 residues. Full variable domain (outside the CDR3, taken from reference TRBV19 and TRBJ2-1): DGGITQSPKYLFRKEGQNVTLSCEQNLNHDAMYWYRQDPGQGLRLIYYSQIVNDFQKGDIAEGYSVSREKKESFPLTVTSAQKNPTAFYLCASSRVDRTLVDEQFFGPGTRLTVL.

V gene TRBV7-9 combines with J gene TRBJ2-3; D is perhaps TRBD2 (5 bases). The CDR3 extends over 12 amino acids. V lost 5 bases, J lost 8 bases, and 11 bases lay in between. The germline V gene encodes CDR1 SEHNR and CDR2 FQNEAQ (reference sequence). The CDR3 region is CASSPDYSTQYF. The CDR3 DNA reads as TGTGCCAGCAGCCCTGACTACAGTACGCAGTATTTT.

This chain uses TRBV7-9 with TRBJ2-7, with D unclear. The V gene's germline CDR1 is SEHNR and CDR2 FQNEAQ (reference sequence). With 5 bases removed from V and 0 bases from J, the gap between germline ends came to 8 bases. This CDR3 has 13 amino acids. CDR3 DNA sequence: TGTGCCAGCAGCCCCCCGGACTCCTACGAGCAGTACTTC. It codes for CASSPPDSYEQYF.

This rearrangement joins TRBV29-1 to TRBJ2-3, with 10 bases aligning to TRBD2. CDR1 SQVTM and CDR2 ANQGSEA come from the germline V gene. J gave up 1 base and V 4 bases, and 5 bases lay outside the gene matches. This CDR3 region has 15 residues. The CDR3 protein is CSVGSTSGGTDTQYF. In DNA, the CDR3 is TGCAGCGTTGGGTCTACTAGCGGGGGCACAGATACGCAGTATTTT.

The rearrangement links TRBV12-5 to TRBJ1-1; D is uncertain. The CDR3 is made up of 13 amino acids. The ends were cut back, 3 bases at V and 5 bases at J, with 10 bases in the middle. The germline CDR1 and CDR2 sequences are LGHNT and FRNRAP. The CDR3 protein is CASGFPLLTEAFF. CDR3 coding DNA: TGTGCTAGTGGTTTTCCCCTCCTAACTGAAGCTTTCTTT.

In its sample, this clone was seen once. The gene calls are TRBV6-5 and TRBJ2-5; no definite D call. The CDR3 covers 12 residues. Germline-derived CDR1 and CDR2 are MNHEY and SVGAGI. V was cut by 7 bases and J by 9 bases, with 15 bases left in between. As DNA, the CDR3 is TGTGCCAGCACAACTACCAGATCGTCCCAGTACTTC. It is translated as CASTTTRSSQYF.

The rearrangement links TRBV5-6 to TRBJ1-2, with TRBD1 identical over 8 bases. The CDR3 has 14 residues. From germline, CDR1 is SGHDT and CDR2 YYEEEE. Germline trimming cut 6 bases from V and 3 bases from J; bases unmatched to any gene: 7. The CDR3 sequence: CASNLPGQDYGYTF. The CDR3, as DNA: TGTGCCAGCAACCTACCGGGACAGGACTATGGCTACACCTTC. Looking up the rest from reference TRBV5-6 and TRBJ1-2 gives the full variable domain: DAGVTQSPTHLIKTRGQQVTLRCSPKSGHDTVSWYQQALGQGPQFIFQYYEEEERQRGNFPDRFSGHQFPNYSSELNVNALLLGDSALYLCASNLPGQDYGYTFGSGTRLTVV.

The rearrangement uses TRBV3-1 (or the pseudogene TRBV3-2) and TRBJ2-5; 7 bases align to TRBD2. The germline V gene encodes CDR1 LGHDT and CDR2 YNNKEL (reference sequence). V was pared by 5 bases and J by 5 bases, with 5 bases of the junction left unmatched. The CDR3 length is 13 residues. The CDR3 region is CASSFLSGETQYF. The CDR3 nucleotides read TGTGCCAGCAGCTTTCTTAGCGGGGAGACCCAGTACTTC.